These 25 T cell receptor beta chains came from one sample sequenced in a study of T cells after yellow fever vaccination. TCRdb reprocessed the 5' RACE reads via MiXCR and lists one record per CDR3 protein. The profile shows 300,000 to 350,000 distinct CDR3 sequences, 8% to 9.5% of them singletons. The specimen was PBMCs, collected roughly 46 days after the first yellow fever vaccination. Every receptor here comes from a man younger than 30 who received the YFV17D yellow fever vaccine.

This chain joins TRBV6-1 and TRBJ2-2; 7 bases are shared with TRBD1. J was trimmed by 6 bases and V by 7 bases; bases with no gene match: 5. The CDR3 totals 13 residues. CDR1 MNHNS and CDR2 SASEGT come from the germline V gene. The CDR3: CASTDRSPGELFF. In nucleotides, the CDR3 is TGTGCCAGCACGGACAGGTCCCCCGGGGAGCTGTTTTTT.

This clonotype was seen only a few times. The chain employs TRBV3-1 and TRBJ2-1; D uncertain. Germline CDR1 is LGHDT and CDR2 is YNNKEL (reference sequence). Trimming stripped 0 bases from V and 8 bases from J, with 8 bases between. The CDR3 contains 13 residues. In nucleotides, the CDR3 is TGTGCCAGCAGCCAAGACATCGGCCATGAGCAGTTCTTC. It is translated as CASSQDIGHEQFF.

The chain is built from TRBV20-1 and TRBJ1-1; the D is unclear. Germline CDR1 DFQATT, CDR2 SNEGSKA (reference sequence). V lost 5 bases and J lost 1, with 8 bases in between. The CDR3 is made up of 12 amino acids. This CDR3 reads CSAAEGNTEAFF. In nucleotides, the CDR3 is TGCAGTGCTGCGGAGGGGAACACTGAAGCTTTCTTT.

The CDR3 DNA reads as TGTGCCAGCAGCCAGTCGGGTGAGCAGTTCTTC. Translation gives CASSQSGEQFF. This rearrangement joins TRBV5-6 to TRBJ2-1; D not certain. The V and J ends lost 4 bases and 9 bases respectively, with 8 bases between them. The CDR3 spans 11 residues. Germline V gene sequence: CDR1 SGHDT, CDR2 YYEEEE.

This clonotype was seen a handful of times. V usage is TRBV19 and J usage is TRBJ2-7; tentative D call: TRBD1 (6 bases). Germline loops: CDR1 LNHDA, CDR2 SQIVND (reference sequence). V was cut by 4 bases and J by 0 bases, with 13 bases left in between. The length of the CDR3 is 15 residues. CDR3: CASSTYDRSSYEQYF. CDR3 DNA: TGTGCCAGTAGTACCTATGACAGGAGCTCCTACGAGCAGTACTTC.

This clonotype was detected many times. This sequence joins TRBV15 and TRBJ2-2, with TRBD2 as a possible D gene (6 bases). The CDR3 covers 16 residues. From germline, CDR1 is LNHNV and CDR2 YYDKDF (reference sequence). Deletions cut 0 bases from V and 5 bases from J, with 13 bases between. DNA of the CDR3: TGTGCCACCAGCAGAGATGGTCGAGGAGGGACCGGGGAGCTGTTTTTT. Translated, it gives CATSRDGRGGTGELFF.

The chain couples TRBV29-1 to TRBJ2-5; no firm D call. V lost 5 bases to trimming and J lost 1 base, with 8 bases between them. This CDR3 region has 12 residues. CDR1 is SQVTM and CDR2 is ANQGSEA in the germline V gene. In DNA form, the CDR3 reads TGCAGCGTTCGGCCTGGCCAAGAGACCCAGTACTTC. Translated: CSVRPGQETQYF.

This clonotype was found a few times. The rearrangement joins TRBV9 to TRBJ1-6, with 8 bases identical to TRBD1. This CDR3 has 18 residues. Germline V gene lookup returns CDR1 SGDLS and CDR2 YYNGEE. The J segment lost 4 bases and the V segment lost 1 base, leaving 10 bases of the junction unmatched. The CDR3 DNA follows: TGTGCCAGCAGCGTAACCCCGACACAGGGGGGATATAATTCACCCCTCCACTTT. It is translated as CASSVTPTQGGYNSPLHF. The variable domain in full, completed from reference TRBV9 and TRBJ1-6, reads DSGVTQTPKHLITATGQRVTLRCSPRSGDLSVYWYQQSLDQGLQFLIQYYNGEERAKGNILERFSAQQFPDLHSELNLSSLELGDSALYFCASSVTPTQGGYNSPLHFGNGTRLTVT.

This clonotype was picked up a small number of times. The chain recombines TRBV5-1 with TRBJ2-2, with 10 bases lining up with TRBD2. This CDR3 has 16 residues. V trimming: 5 bases; J trimming: 0 bases; junction bases outside the gene matches: 4. Germline lookup yields CDR1 SGHRS and CDR2 YFSETQ. The DNA of the CDR3 is TGCGCCAGCAGACTACTAGCGGGGACGAACACCGGGGAGCTGTTTTTT. Translating gives CASRLLAGTNTGELFF.

This clonotype was detected a few times. The chain links TRBV25-1 to TRBJ2-2; TRBD1 or TRBD2 may be the D gene (5 bases each). This CDR3 region has 17 residues. Deletions cut 6 bases from V and 0 bases from J, with 17 bases between. Germline CDR1 is MGHDK and CDR2 is SYGVNS. The CDR3 is CASSLQRGAPNTGELFF. For the CDR3, the DNA is TGTGCCAGCAGCCTACAAAGGGGAGCCCCGAACACCGGGGAGCTGTTTTTT.

This clonotype has a handful of counts. The chain has TRBV6-2 or TRBV6-3 and TRBJ2-7; D unclear. V lost 0 bases and J 2 bases, leaving 2 bases between the germline ends. This CDR3 region has 12 residues. The germline V gene encodes CDR1 MNHEY and CDR2 SVGEGT. In DNA form, the CDR3 reads TGTGCCAGCAGTTACTCCGCCTACGAGCAGTACGTC. Translated, it gives CASSYSAYEQYV.

In its sample, this clonotype was seen many times. The chain joins TRBV7-6 to TRBJ1-4; D gene uncertain. Germline V CDR1 and CDR2: SGHVS, FNYEAQ. Trimming took off 0 bases at V and 10 bases at J, with 12 bases between the two ends. This CDR3 spans 14 amino acids. CDR3 in DNA: TGTGCCAGCAGCTTAGCCAGCCCCGGCGTAAAACTGTTTTTT. Protein product: CASSLASPGVKLFF.

The V gene is TRBV20-1, the J gene TRBJ2-7; the D gene could be TRBD1 or TRBD2 (7 bases each). V was shortened by 0 bases and J by 5 bases, with 14 bases between the two germline ends. CDR3 length: 14 amino acids. The germline CDR1 and CDR2 sequences are DFQATT and SNEGSKA (reference sequence). As DNA, the CDR3 is TGCAGTGCTAGAGATCGCAGGGGGGGTCACGAGCAGTACGTC. Protein: CSARDRRGGHEQYV.

The gene calls are TRBV27 and TRBJ1-6; D gene ambiguous. Germline CDR1 reads MNHEY; CDR2 reads SMNVEV (reference sequence). The CDR3 contains 15 residues. V lost 5 bases and J 6 bases, leaving 14 bases between the germline ends. The CDR3 loop is CASSQSTNLNSPLHF. CDR3 nucleotide sequence: TGTGCCAGCAGTCAGTCAACGAACCTTAATTCACCCCTCCACTTT.

This clonotype was counted between two and nine times. This sequence joins TRBV12-3 or TRBV12-4 and TRBJ1-1, with D tentatively TRBD1 (5 bases). V was trimmed by 7 bases and J by 1 base, leaving 13 bases between them. The CDR3 is 14 residues long. The chain's CDR3 is CASTLRESNTEAFF. In DNA, the CDR3 is TGTGCCAGCACCCTCAGGGAATCGAACACTGAAGCTTTCTTT.

This clonotype was counted between two and nine times. This sequence joins TRBV7-8 and TRBJ2-1, with D possibly TRBD2 on 6 matching bases. Germline-derived CDR1 and CDR2 are SGHVS and FQNEAQ. V was cut by 5 bases and J by 7 bases, with 21 bases left in between. This CDR3 spans 16 amino acids. The CDR3 sequence is CASSPHYSGTLNEQFF. The CDR3 bases are TGTGCCAGCAGCCCGCATTATTCCGGGACTTTAAATGAGCAGTTCTTC.

The V gene is TRBV15, the J gene TRBJ1-5, with 8 bases identical to TRBD1. Losses at the gene ends were 1 base for V and 0 bases for J; bases not matched to a gene: 17. CDR3 size: 21 residues. Germline assignment: CDR1 LNHNV and CDR2 YYDKDF (reference sequence). CDR3 residues: CATSRGLVEQGVWNSNQPQHF. Here the CDR3 DNA reads TGTGCCACCAGCAGAGGCCTCGTGGAACAGGGGGTATGGAATAGCAATCAGCCCCAGCATTTT.

A few counts support this clonotype. The chain carries TRBV13 and TRBJ1-4, with D maybe TRBD1 (5 bases). The CDR3 loop spans 14 amino acids. The germline V gene has CDR1 PRHDT and CDR2 FYEKMQ (reference sequence). V lost 7 bases and J lost 1, with 10 bases in between. Here the CDR3 reads CASTVGVTNEKLFF. The CDR3 nucleotides read TGTGCCAGCACCGTAGGGGTAACTAATGAAAAACTGTTTTTT. Variable domain in full (rest from reference TRBV13 and TRBJ1-4): AAGVIQSPRHLIKEKRETATLKCYPIPRHDTVYWYQQGPGQDPQFLISFYEKMQSDKGSIPDRFSAQQFSDYHSELNMSSLELGDSALYFCASTVGVTNEKLFFGSGTQLSVL.

This clonotype turned up a few times. The DNA of the CDR3 is TGCGCCAGCAGCCTAGGACAGGGCGCCGTACCTGGAAACACCATATATTTT. Its protein is CASSLGQGAVPGNTIYF. The chain is built from TRBV5-1 and TRBJ1-3, with 8 bases identical to TRBD1. Germline CDR1 is SGHRS and CDR2 is YFSETQ. The CDR3 covers 17 residues. The J segment lost 2 bases and the V segment lost 4 bases, leaving 11 bases of the junction unmatched.

This clonotype appeared a few times. V gene TRBV6-2 or TRBV6-3 combines with J gene TRBJ2-3; a weak D match, TRBD2 (5 bases). This CDR3 has 14 amino acids. Trimming took 4 bases from V and 5 from J, leaving 13 bases between them. In germline, CDR1 is MNHEY, CDR2 SVGEGT. This CDR3 is CASSSLEGGDTQYF. CDR3 nucleotide sequence: TGTGCCAGCAGTTCCCTCGAGGGTGGAGATACGCAGTATTTT.

This clonotype was seen a handful of times. CDR3 bases: TGCGCCAGCAGCCAGTCAACGCGTCCAGGGGAGACCCAGTACTTC. Residues: CASSQSTRPGETQYF. The chain links TRBV5-1 to TRBJ2-5, with a tentative D call TRBD1 (5 bases). This CDR3 has 15 residues. Germline CDR1 reads SGHRS; CDR2 reads YFSETQ. V was clipped by 4 bases and J by 5 bases, with 18 bases between them.

The rearrangement joins TRBV7-2 to TRBJ2-3, with D hard to call. The CDR3 spans 12 residues. CDR1 and CDR2 from the germline V gene are SGHTA and FQGNSA. Trimming removed 3 bases at V and 10 bases at J, with 11 bases between. In DNA form, the CDR3 reads TGTGCCAGCAGCTTTCCTCAGAGAGCGCAGTATTTT. Amino acids: CASSFPQRAQYF.

This clonotype was observed at least ten times. The chain employs TRBV6-2 or TRBV6-3 and TRBJ1-6; 8 bases match TRBD1. Germline-derived CDR1 and CDR2 are MNHEY and SVGEGT. The CDR3 runs 13 residues. V lost 7 bases and J lost 7; bases outside the gene matches: 3. CDR3 sequence reads: CASTRQGNSPLHF. As DNA, the CDR3 is TGTGCCAGCACCCGACAGGGGAATTCACCCCTCCACTTT.

This clonotype was counted only a few times. The chain employs TRBV14 and TRBJ2-3, with a weak D call TRBD1 (5 bases). The CDR3 has 16 amino acids. CDR1 is SGHDN and CDR2 is FVKESK in the germline V gene. V was trimmed by 3 bases and J by 6 bases, leaving 19 bases between them. CDR3 protein: CASSQLDKAPPDTQYF. The CDR3 DNA sequence: TGTGCCAGCAGCCAGCTGGACAAAGCCCCCCCCGATACGCAGTATTTT.

This clonotype appeared a few times. This sequence joins TRBV4-2 and TRBJ2-3, with TRBD1 identical over 8 bases. The junction had 6 bases not matched to a gene; V was cut back by 4 bases and J by 3 bases. Germline loops: CDR1 LGHNA, CDR2 YNFKEQ. The CDR3 loop spans 15 amino acids. Here the CDR3 DNA reads TGTGCCAGCAGCCGAAGGACAGGGAATACAGATACGCAGTATTTT. It specifies CASSRRTGNTDTQYF.